Each of the 32 T cell receptor beta chains below was sequenced from the same sample in a study of vaccination and CD4 T cells after COVID-19. CD4+ T cells that had been cultured provided DNA sequenced with the Oncomine TCR Beta short-read assay. TCRdb passed the PCR reads through MiXCR, listing each CDR3 protein once. The sample has around 8,500 distinct CDR3 sequences; nearly 20% are singletons. No cognate antigen is known for these TCRs. The treatment is: roughly ten-day PBMC culture with coronavirus spike peptide pools or control peptides (ViraFEST assay). Here the sequenced sample was CD4+ T cells from blood, cultured in vitro, taken after SARS-CoV-2 vaccination. Receptors were obtained from a human donor who had recovered from COVID-19.

In its sample, this clonotype ranks as large (0.1 to 1%). The chain recombines TRBV6-5 with TRBJ1-2; D not certain. This CDR3 is 14 amino acids long. Germline V gene lookup returns CDR1 MNHEY and CDR2 SVGAGI. Between the trimmed V and J ends, which lost 4 bases and 4 bases, there was a span of 13 bases. In nucleotides, the CDR3 is TGTGCCAGCAGTTTCTCCCAGGCGCCCTATGGCTACACCTTC. This translates into CASSFSQAPYGYTF.

The genes are TRBV6-2 or TRBV6-3 and TRBJ2-5, with 10 bases matching TRBD2. The CDR3 extends over 14 amino acids. The ends lost 9 bases at V and 7 bases at J; junction bases unmatched: 11. Germline V CDR1 and CDR2: MNHEY, SVGEGT. Here the CDR3 reads CASTGTSVAWTQYF. In DNA, the CDR3 is TGTGCCAGTACCGGGACTAGCGTAGCTTGGACCCAGTACTTC.

This clonotype was detected only a few times. CDR3 DNA: TGCGCCAGCAGCCAGGGGACCCCGGCTAGGGCCGGCACAGATACGCAGTATTTT. It codes for CASSQGTPARAGTDTQYF. The chain has TRBV4-1 and TRBJ2-3, with D perhaps matching TRBD1 or TRBD2 (5 bases each). Germline CDR1 reads MGHRA; CDR2 reads YSYEKL. V was clipped by 3 bases and J by 1 base, with 20 bases between them. The CDR3 has 18 amino acids.

By its share, this clonotype is medium-sized (0.01 to 0.1%). This chain's CDR3 is CASSLVASGGWETQYF. CDR3 bases: TGTGCCAGCAGCTTAGTAGCTAGCGGGGGTTGGGAGACCCAGTACTTC. The chain has TRBV7-8 and TRBJ2-5, with 10 bases matching TRBD2. Looked up from germline, CDR1 is SGHVS and CDR2 is FQNEAQ. The length of the CDR3 is 16 residues. Trimming cost V 1 base and J 5 bases; bases outside gene matches: 7.

Comments on this clonotype: A much larger clone is a single base away; this may be a read error. The chain combines TRBV7-9 with TRBJ1-2; possible D gene TRBD1, 5 bases. Germline CDR1 SEHNR, CDR2 FQNEAQ (reference sequence). The CDR3 is 14 residues long. The CDR3 DNA reads TGTGCCAGCAGCTCCCTGCGAAGGGACTATGGCTACATCTTC. It is translated as CASSSLRRDYGYIF.

The chain recombines TRBV21-1 with TRBJ2-7; the table's TRBD1 call for D was not verified on the DNA. TRBV21-1 is designated a pseudogene. The CDR3 consists of 15 residues. The CDR3 is CANSKAGGCSYEQYF. CDR3 in DNA: TGTGCCAACAGCAAAGCAGGGGGTTGCTCCTACGAGCAGTACTTC.

The V call is TRBV4-2, the J call TRBJ1-1; D is possibly TRBD1 (6 bases). The V gene lost 1 base and the J gene lost 5 bases, with 17 bases spanning the gap. CDR3 length equals 16 residues. Germline assignment: CDR1 LGHNA and CDR2 YNFKEQ. The CDR3 region is CASSQARGGGGTEAFF. The CDR3 DNA follows: TGTGCCAGCAGCCAAGCAAGGGGTGGGGGCGGGACTGAAGCTTTCTTT.

Turning to this clonotype: This likely came from a read error, as a far larger clone is one base away. The rearrangement uses TRBV6-1 and TRBJ2-5; D might be TRBD1 (6 bases). Looked up from germline, CDR1 is MNHNS and CDR2 is SASEGT. The ends were cut back, 8 bases at V and 5 bases at J, with 18 bases in the middle. This CDR3 has 14 residues. Here the CDR3 reads CASRDTDRLETQYF. The CDR3 DNA reads TGTGCCAGCCGGGACACCGACAGGTTGGAGACCCAGTACTTC.

The genes are TRBV11-2 and TRBJ2-7; D is unresolved. The CDR3 runs 13 residues. Germline CDR1 is SGHAT and CDR2 is FQNNGV. V shed 5 bases and J shed 4 bases, with 12 bases lying between them. The CDR3: CASSQAPPYEQYF. Here the CDR3 DNA reads TGTGCCAGCAGCCAAGCCCCCCCTTACGAGCAGTACTTC.

The chain links TRBV29-1 to TRBJ1-2; 7 nucleotides match TRBD1. CDR3 length: 15 residues. V trimming: 4 bases; J trimming: 2 bases; junction bases outside the gene matches: 10. From germline, CDR1 is SQVTM and CDR2 ANQGSEA. The CDR3 region has the DNA TGCAGCGTTGTGACCGCCGACAGGGTGAACTATGGCTACACCTTC. Translating it yields CSVVTADRVNYGYTF.

This clonotype counts as medium-sized. The gene calls are TRBV7-2 and TRBJ1-5; the match to TRBD1 covers 7 bases. V gave up 6 bases and J gave up 7 bases; unmatched junction bases: 6. This CDR3 is built from 13 residues. The germline V gene has CDR1 SGHTA and CDR2 FQGNSA. CDR3 bases: TGTGCCAGCAGTTACAGGGGAAAGCAGCCCCAGCATTTT. As protein: CASSYRGKQPQHF.

The rearrangement uses TRBV21-1 and TRBJ1-5; TRBD1, the D gene given by the table, was not confirmed from the DNA. TRBV21-1 is assigned pseudogene status. CDR3 length: 15 residues. CDR3: CASSGGNRASVPQHF. The CDR3 DNA reads TGTGCCAGCAGCGGAGGAAACAGGGCCTCGGTGCCCCAGCATTTT.

This clonotype was recorded many times. The V gene is TRBV6-1, the J gene TRBJ2-6; the D gene could be TRBD1 or TRBD2 (5 bases each). CDR1 MNHNS and CDR2 SASEGT come from the germline V gene. V lost 5 bases and J lost 2, with 10 bases in between. CDR3 size: 15 residues. CDR3 protein: CASSILGAGANVLTF. The CDR3 DNA is TGTGCCAGCAGTATATTGGGGGCTGGGGCCAACGTCCTGACTTTC.

This chain connects TRBV6-1 to TRBJ1-6; 7 bases are a match to TRBD1. This CDR3 region has 12 residues. Germline CDR1 MNHNS, CDR2 SASEGT. V lost 11 bases, J lost 6 bases, and 4 bases stayed unmatched. The CDR3 region has the DNA TGTGCCGTCCAGGGGGGTAATTCACCCCTCCACTTT. It codes for CAVQGGNSPLHF.

This clonotype has only a few counts. The chain combines TRBV19 with TRBJ2-3; tentative D call: TRBD1 (5 bases). With 3 bases removed from V and 2 bases from J, the gap between germline ends came to 12 bases. This CDR3 has 15 amino acids. Germline CDR1 reads LNHDA; CDR2 reads SQIVND (reference sequence). This CDR3 is CASSISSRATDTQYF. The CDR3 coding sequence is TGTGCCAGTAGTATTTCTTCCAGGGCCACAGATACGCAGTATTTT.

V gene TRBV6-2 or TRBV6-3 combines with J gene TRBJ2-7; 7 bases are a match to TRBD2. With V trimmed by 2 bases and J by 2 bases, 9 bases remained unmatched. CDR1 is MNHEY, CDR2 SVGEGT, per germline. This CDR3 region has 16 residues. CDR3 in amino acids: CASSYPVGGLTYEQYF. For the CDR3, the DNA is TGTGCCAGCAGTTACCCCGTCGGGGGACTAACCTACGAGCAGTACTTC.

The rearrangement links TRBV24-1 to TRBJ2-1; 7 bases are a match to TRBD2. V trimming: 4 bases; J trimming: 4 bases; junction bases outside the gene matches: 9. Germline loops: CDR1 KGHDR, CDR2 SFDVKD. The CDR3 has 16 amino acids. The CDR3 here is CATSDLWASGYNEQFF. The CDR3 DNA follows: TGTGCCACCAGTGACTTATGGGCTAGCGGTTACAATGAGCAGTTCTTC.

The sample holds a few counts of this clonotype. The chain uses TRBV2 and TRBJ1-5, with 7 nucleotides matching TRBD1. The germline V gene has CDR1 SNHLY and CDR2 FYNNEI. The CDR3 is made up of 15 amino acids. Losses at the gene ends were 5 bases for V and 4 bases for J; bases not matched to a gene: 8. CDR3: CASSKGAAGNQPQHF. The CDR3 region has the DNA TGTGCCAGCAGTAAGGGGGCGGCCGGTAATCAGCCCCAGCATTTT.

This clonotype has a handful of counts. The chain employs TRBV28 and TRBJ1-2; a weak D match, TRBD1 (5 bases). Germline CDR1 and CDR2: MDHEN and SYDVKM. V was pared by 8 bases and J by 4 bases, with 14 bases between. The CDR3 runs 13 residues. DNA of the CDR3: TGTGCCAGCGTCCCCGGGGGTCTCTATGGCTACACCTTC. Translating it yields CASVPGGLYGYTF.

This clonotype was observed many times. The chain employs TRBV20-1 and TRBJ1-2; 7 nucleotides agree with TRBD1. This CDR3 comprises 14 residues. V gave up 7 bases and J gave up 1 base; unmatched junction bases: 9. From germline, CDR1 is DFQATT and CDR2 SNEGSKA (reference sequence). CDR3 nucleotides: TGCAGTGGTTGTTTTGGGGACAGTAACTATGGCTACACCTTC. Translated: CSGCFGDSNYGYTF.

This chain links TRBV10-3 with TRBJ2-7; weak D call: TRBD1 (6 bases). Germline V gene sequence: CDR1 ENHRY, CDR2 SYGVKD. This CDR3 contains 13 residues. Between the trimmed V and J ends, which lost 4 bases and 3 bases, there was a span of 10 bases. This CDR3 reads CAISGRQDYEQYF. For the CDR3, the DNA is TGTGCCATCAGTGGGCGACAGGACTACGAGCAGTACTTC.

This clonotype is judged medium-sized. The chain has TRBV6-1 and TRBJ2-5; the D gene is possibly TRBD2 (6 bases). The germline V gene encodes CDR1 MNHNS and CDR2 SASEGT. There are 15 residues in the CDR3. Trimming took off 6 bases at V and 4 bases at J, with 18 bases between the two ends. This CDR3 is CASRPYSGGTETQYF. The CDR3 DNA reads TGTGCCAGCAGACCATACTCAGGAGGGACAGAGACCCAGTACTTC.

A note on this clonotype: A much larger clone differs by one base, so this may be a read error. The rearrangement uses TRBV7-9 and TRBJ1-6; D remains unclear. V was trimmed by 1 base and J by 8 bases, leaving 9 bases between them. Germline V CDR1 and CDR2: SEHNR, FQNEAQ (reference sequence). The CDR3 length is 14 residues. Written as DNA, the CDR3 is TGTGCCAGCAGCTTAGATGCCAGCCATTCACCCCTCCACTTT. This codes for CASSLDASHSPLHF. Variable domain in full (rest from reference TRBV7-9 and TRBJ1-6): DTGVSQNPRHKITKRGQNVTFRCDPISEHNRLYWYRQTLGQGPEFLTYFQNEAQLEKSRLLSDRFSAERPKGSFSTLEIQRTEQGDSAMYLCASSLDASHSPLHFGNGTRLTVT.

In regard to this clonotype: Germline is not matched at one junction end, which may reflect a read error. The chain joins TRBV28 to TRBJ1-2; D gene unclear. The CDR3 length is 13 residues. Germline-derived CDR1 and CDR2 are MDHEN and SYDVKM. CDR3 amino acids: CAGSFSGFAGYTF. The CDR3 DNA reads as TGTGCCGGCAGTTTCTCGGGGTTTGCTGGCTACACCTTC.

Sample share makes this clonotype medium-sized. As DNA, the CDR3 is TGCAGTGCTAGTAGCACGGACCTCCAAGAGACCCAGTACTTC. Protein: CSASSTDLQETQYF. The gene calls are TRBV20-1 and TRBJ2-5; D remains unclear. The CDR3 loop spans 14 amino acids. Germline-derived CDR1 and CDR2 are DFQATT and SNEGSKA (reference sequence). Deletions cut 3 bases from V and 1 base from J, with 12 bases between.

The V call is TRBV4-1, the J call TRBJ1-1; no definite D call. V was clipped by 3 bases and J by 1 base, with 15 bases between them. The germline CDR1 and CDR2 sequences are MGHRA and YSYEKL. The CDR3 contains 16 residues. DNA of the CDR3: TGCGCCAGCAGCCAGAGTGGTCCGGACGGGAACACTGAAGCTTTCTTT. Amino acid sequence: CASSQSGPDGNTEAFF.

As regards this clonotype: The junction does not match germline at one end; this may be a read error. The chain has TRBV6-1 and TRBJ2-6; 8 bases align to TRBD2. In germline, CDR1 is MNHNS, CDR2 SASEGT. The CDR3 is 16 residues long. The CDR3 nucleotides are TGTGCCAGCAGTGGGGGGTTGGGTAGCGGGGACAACGTCCTGACTTTC. This codes for CASSGGLGSGDNVLTF.

This clonotype is judged medium-sized (0.01 to 0.1%). The genes are TRBV27 and TRBJ1-2; 8 bases map to TRBD1. The CDR3 totals 15 residues. Germline assignment: CDR1 MNHEY and CDR2 SMNVEV (reference sequence). V shed 4 bases, J shed 4 bases, and the junction held 8 bases outside the gene matches. Written as DNA, the CDR3 is TGTGCCAGCAGTTACAGACAGGGGACCCTCTATGGCTACACCTTC. It encodes CASSYRQGTLYGYTF.

The chain couples TRBV20-1 to TRBJ2-1, with 8 bases identical to TRBD2. V shed 4 bases and J 4 bases; nucleotides not matched to a gene: 9. CDR3 size: 15 residues. Germline assignment: CDR1 DFQATT and CDR2 SNEGSKA (reference sequence). CDR3 sequence: CSATGLAGLYNEQFF. Written as DNA, the CDR3 is TGCAGTGCTACGGGGCTAGCGGGCCTTTACAATGAGCAGTTCTTC.

This clonotype was detected only a few times. The genes are TRBV2 and TRBJ1-5, with a possible D match to TRBD1 (5 bases). CDR1 is SNHLY, CDR2 FYNNEI, per germline. V lost 11 bases and J 2 bases, leaving 16 bases between the germline ends. The CDR3 spans 14 residues. The CDR3 coding sequence is TGTGCCGGCCGGGACCCCAGGGGCAATCAGCCCCAGCATTTT. Amino acids: CAGRDPRGNQPQHF.

V and J are TRBV6-1 and TRBJ1-1; perhaps TRBD1 as D (5 bases). The CDR3 length is 15 residues. Deletions cut 3 bases from V and 7 bases from J, with 18 bases between. Germline CDR1 MNHNS, CDR2 SASEGT. This chain's CDR3 is CASSDQGWGDIEAFF. CDR3 nucleotides: TGTGCCAGCAGTGATCAGGGATGGGGGGATATTGAAGCTTTCTTT.

The V call is TRBV6-1, the J call TRBJ1-1; D gene ambiguous. Trimming shortened V by 7 bases and J by 3 bases, and 15 bases separated the two germline ends. The CDR3 runs 14 residues. Germline V gives CDR1 MNHNS, CDR2 SASEGT. The CDR3 reads CASTRPRLDTEAFF. The CDR3 DNA is TGTGCCAGCACTCGCCCGAGGCTCGACACTGAAGCTTTCTTT.